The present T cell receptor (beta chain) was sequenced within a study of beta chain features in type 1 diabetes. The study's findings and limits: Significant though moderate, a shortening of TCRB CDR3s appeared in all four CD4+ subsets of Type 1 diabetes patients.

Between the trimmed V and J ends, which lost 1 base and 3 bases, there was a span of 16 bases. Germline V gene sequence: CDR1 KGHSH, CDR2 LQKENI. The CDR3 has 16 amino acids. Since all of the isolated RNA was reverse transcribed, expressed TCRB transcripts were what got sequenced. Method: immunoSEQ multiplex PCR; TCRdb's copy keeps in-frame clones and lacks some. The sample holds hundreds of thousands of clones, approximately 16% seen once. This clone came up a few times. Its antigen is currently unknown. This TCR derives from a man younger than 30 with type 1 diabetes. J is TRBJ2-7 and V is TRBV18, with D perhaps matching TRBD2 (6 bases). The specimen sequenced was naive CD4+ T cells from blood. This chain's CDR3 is CASSPLASGLDYEQYF. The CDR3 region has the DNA TGTGCCAGCTCACCACTAGCGTCGGGACTCGACTACGAGCAGTACTTC.